This T cell receptor beta chain emerged from a study of human T cells and chemical hapten exposure (dated by TCRdb to about 2021). Some background on the complete study: For sensitization, 2% DPC in acetone was applied to an approximately 2 cm by approximately 2 cm area of upper inner arm skin. Throughout the roughly 25-week study period, patients were also given weekly therapeutic DPC doses on the scalp. Patch tests used Finn chambers with 0.01% DPC on the upper back, scored after 6 days by International Contact Dermatitis Research Group standards. Alopecia areata with under or over 50% scalp involvement, alopecia totalis and alopecia universalis were represented in the patient cohort, which was mostly female. Libraries were pooled for sequencing, and per-sample TCR yields varied mainly because of small differences in library volumes within the pool. The study tracked peripheral blood TCR repertoire changes in vivo during primary and secondary sensitization to the hapten diphenylcyclopropenone (DPC) in alopecia patients. Blood samples were taken from patients before sensitization (week 0) and at 2, 6 and about 24 weeks after DPC sensitization. For TCR sequencing, blood came from 25 to 30 alopecia patients at anywhere from one to four time points (pre-sensitization, 2, 6 and 24 weeks). General study outcomes and caveats: All patients had alopecia, a presumed autoimmune disease, so their immune response might differ from that of healthy individuals. After repeated subsampling, the strength of the expansion versus patch-test correlation and the threshold at which it became significant changed. Expanded TCRs formed significantly more large CDR3 similarity clusters than pre-sensitization or healthy control sets, consistent with antigen-driven responses. Patch test score correlated positively with the number of PT1 expanded TCRs, reaching significance at thresholds 8, 16 and 32 but not at 4. DPC sensitization did not change how many TCRs were above 1 in 1000 frequency, and no evidence was found of alterations in global repertoire structure.

About this clonotype itself: Its target antigen remains unknown. Nothing much larger sits one base from this clone, and base qualities are not available.

The time point label on this specimen signifies: patch test 1, 2 weeks after DPC sensitization. This specimen's treatment or condition label, per the study, means: therapeutic diphenylcyclopropenone sensitization with weekly scalp DPC. At every patch-test visit, the blood draw took place before the patch test was put on. Patients were eligible if aged 18 to 70, diagnosed with alopecia and judged suitable for DPC therapy, and pregnant patients were excluded. Total RNA was extracted from unfractionated whole blood that had been collected in Tempus Blood RNA tubes. CDR1 and CDR2 are read off the germline V gene as LGHNA and YSLEER. At the junction V is shortened by 3 bases and J by 0 bases; bases outside the gene matches: 1. Including cysteine and phenylalanine, the CDR3 has 14 amino acids. Only the CDR3 portion is preserved as DNA: 42 bases, with reading frame beginning at the first base. Library construction relied on RACE. For sequencing, a NextSeq 500 was employed. During library preparation, unique molecular identifiers were attached to individual cDNA molecules so that TCRs could be counted in a quantitative, reproducible way. Both TCR alpha and TCR beta chains were sequenced from each blood RNA sample. As for how the authors treated the data: Samples had a median of approximately 93,000 TCRs, with a range from roughly 23,224 to 750,000. The Decombinator software suite was used to annotate the V, J and CDR3 of the TCR reads. To make PS versus PT1 abundance plots, every sample was subsampled to the same number of TCRs (28,000). TCRs were defined as expanded if absent before sensitization and observed at least eight times at the 2-week time point. Using fastp at Q25 and MiXCR, TCRdb reprocessed the public reads and kept productive beta chains. A single entry per CDR3 protein holds the most common genes and DNA from its merged rows. The V and J calls were not made by the authors but by TCRdb's processing. The sample table lists around 74,000 distinct CDR3 sequences, around a third of them with a count of one. Over 7.5% of the sample goes to the ten largest clones.

This sample comprised whole blood, obtained in connection with sensitization to the hapten diphenylcyclopropenone (DPC). This clonotype was obtained from a man between 40 and 49 years old with alopecia areata. Some clones in this sample may be carry-over from other donors' samples. The sequence joins TRBV4-3 to TRBJ1-1; TRBD1 matches 7 bases in the middle. The DNA reads as follows: TGCGCCAGCAGCCAGGGACAGCTGAACACTGAAGCTTTCTTT. It translates as CASSQGQLNTEAFF.